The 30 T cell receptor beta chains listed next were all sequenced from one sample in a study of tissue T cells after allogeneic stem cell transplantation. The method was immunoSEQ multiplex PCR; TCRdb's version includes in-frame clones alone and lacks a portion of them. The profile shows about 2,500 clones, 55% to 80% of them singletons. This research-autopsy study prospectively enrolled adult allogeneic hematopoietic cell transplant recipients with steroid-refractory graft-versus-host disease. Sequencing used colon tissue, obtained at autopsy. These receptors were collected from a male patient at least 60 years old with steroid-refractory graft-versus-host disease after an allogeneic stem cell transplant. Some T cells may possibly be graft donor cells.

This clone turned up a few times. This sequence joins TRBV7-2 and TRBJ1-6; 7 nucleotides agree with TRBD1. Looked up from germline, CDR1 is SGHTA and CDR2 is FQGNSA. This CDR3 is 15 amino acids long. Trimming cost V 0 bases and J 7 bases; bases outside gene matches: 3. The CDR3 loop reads CASSLARGQNSPLHF. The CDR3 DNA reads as TGTGCCAGCAGCTTAGCCCGGGGACAGAATTCACCCCTCCACTTT.

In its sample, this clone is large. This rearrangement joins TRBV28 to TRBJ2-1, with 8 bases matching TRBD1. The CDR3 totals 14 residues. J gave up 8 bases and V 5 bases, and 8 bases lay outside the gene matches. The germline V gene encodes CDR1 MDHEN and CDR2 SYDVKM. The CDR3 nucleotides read TGTGCCAGCAGTGGGGGACAGGACTTCGATGAGCAGTTCTTC. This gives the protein CASSGGQDFDEQFF.

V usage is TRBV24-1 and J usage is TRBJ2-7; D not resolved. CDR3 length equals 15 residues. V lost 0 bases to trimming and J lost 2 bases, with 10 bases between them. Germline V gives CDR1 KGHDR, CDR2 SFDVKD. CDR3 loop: CATSDLQAVTYEQYF. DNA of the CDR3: TGTGCCACCAGTGATTTGCAGGCGGTGACCTACGAGCAGTACTTC.

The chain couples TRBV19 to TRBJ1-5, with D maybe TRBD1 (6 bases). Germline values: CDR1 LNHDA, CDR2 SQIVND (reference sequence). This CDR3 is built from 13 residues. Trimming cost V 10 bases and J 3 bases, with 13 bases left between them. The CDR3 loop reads CATSQGLNQPQHF. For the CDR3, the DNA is TGTGCCACCTCACAGGGACTCAATCAGCCCCAGCATTTT.

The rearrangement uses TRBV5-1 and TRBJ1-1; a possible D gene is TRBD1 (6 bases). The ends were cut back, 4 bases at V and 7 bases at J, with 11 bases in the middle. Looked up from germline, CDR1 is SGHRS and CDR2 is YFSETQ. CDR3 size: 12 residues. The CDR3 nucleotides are TGCGCCAGCAGCCCCGGACAGCATGAAGCTTTCTTT. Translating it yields CASSPGQHEAFF. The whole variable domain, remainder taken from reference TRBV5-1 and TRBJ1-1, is KAGVTQTPRYLIKTRGQQVTLSCSPISGHRSVSWYQQTPGQGLQFLFEYFSETQRNKGNFPGRFSGRQFSNSRSEMNVSTLELGDSALYLCASSPGQHEAFFGQGTRLTVV.

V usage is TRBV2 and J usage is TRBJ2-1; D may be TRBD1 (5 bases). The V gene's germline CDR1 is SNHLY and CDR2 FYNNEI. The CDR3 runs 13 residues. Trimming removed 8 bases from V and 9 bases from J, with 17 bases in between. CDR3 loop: CASGQSGYSEQFF. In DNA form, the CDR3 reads TGTGCCAGCGGTCAGTCAGGGTATAGTGAGCAGTTCTTC.

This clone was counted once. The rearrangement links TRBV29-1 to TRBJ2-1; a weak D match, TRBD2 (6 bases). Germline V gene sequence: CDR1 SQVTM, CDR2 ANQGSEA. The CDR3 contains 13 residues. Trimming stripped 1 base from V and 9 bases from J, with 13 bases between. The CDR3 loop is CSVEGHQGGEQFF. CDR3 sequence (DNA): TGCAGCGTTGAAGGCCATCAGGGAGGTGAGCAGTTCTTC.

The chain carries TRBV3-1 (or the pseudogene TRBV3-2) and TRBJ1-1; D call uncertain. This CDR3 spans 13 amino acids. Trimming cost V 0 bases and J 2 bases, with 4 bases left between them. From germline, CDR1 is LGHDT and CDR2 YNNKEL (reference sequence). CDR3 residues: CASSQDLNTEAFF. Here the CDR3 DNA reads TGTGCCAGCAGCCAAGATCTAAACACTGAAGCTTTCTTT.

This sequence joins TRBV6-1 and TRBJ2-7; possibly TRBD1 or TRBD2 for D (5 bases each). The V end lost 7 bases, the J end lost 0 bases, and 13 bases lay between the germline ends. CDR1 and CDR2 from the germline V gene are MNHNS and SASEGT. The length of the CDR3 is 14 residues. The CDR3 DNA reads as TGTGCCAGCAAAAGGGGAGCGAGCTCCTACGAGCAGTACTTC. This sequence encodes CASKRGASSYEQYF.

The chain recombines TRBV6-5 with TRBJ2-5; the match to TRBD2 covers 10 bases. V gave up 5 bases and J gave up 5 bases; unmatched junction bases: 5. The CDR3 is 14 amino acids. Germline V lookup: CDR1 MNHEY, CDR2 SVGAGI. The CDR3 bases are TGTGCCAGCAGTCCAAGCGGGGGGGTGGAGACCCAGTACTTC. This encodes CASSPSGGVETQYF.

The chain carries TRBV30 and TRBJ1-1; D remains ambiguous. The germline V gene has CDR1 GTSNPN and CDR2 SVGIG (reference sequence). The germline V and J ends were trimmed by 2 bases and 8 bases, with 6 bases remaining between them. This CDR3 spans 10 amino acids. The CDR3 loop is CAWSLGEAFF. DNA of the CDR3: TGTGCCTGGAGTTTAGGGGAAGCTTTCTTT.

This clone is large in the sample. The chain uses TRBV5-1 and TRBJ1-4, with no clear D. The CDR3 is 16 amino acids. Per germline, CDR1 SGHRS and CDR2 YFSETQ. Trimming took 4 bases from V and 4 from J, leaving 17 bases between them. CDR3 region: CASSPLGRGYNEKLFF. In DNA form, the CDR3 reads TGCGCCAGCAGCCCCCTCGGGCGGGGATATAATGAAAAACTGTTTTTT.

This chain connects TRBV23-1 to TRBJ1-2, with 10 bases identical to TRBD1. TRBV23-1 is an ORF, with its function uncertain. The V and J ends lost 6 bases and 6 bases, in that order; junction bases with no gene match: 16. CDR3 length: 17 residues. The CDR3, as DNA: TGCGCCAGCAGGACTTCATCAACCGGGACAGGGGAGGATGGCTACACCTTC. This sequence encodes CASRTSSTGTGEDGYTF.

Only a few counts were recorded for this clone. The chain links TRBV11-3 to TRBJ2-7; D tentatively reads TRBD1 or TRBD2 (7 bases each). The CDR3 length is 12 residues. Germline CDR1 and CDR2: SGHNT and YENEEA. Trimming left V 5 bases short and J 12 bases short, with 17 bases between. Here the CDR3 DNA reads TGTGCCAGCAGCGGGGGGGACAGCATCGTGTACTTC. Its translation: CASSGGDSIVYF.

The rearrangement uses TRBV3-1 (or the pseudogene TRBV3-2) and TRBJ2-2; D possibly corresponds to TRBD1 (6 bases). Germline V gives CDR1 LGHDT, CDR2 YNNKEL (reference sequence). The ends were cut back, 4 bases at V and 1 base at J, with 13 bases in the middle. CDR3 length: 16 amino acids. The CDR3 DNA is TGTGCCAGCAGCCTAGGACAGTCGATGAACACCGGGGAGCTGTTTTTT. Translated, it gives CASSLGQSMNTGELFF.

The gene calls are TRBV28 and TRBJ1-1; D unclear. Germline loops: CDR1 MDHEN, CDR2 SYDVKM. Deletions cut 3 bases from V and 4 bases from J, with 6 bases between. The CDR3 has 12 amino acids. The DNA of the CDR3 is TGTGCCAGCAGTTTGCGGGGCACTGAAGCTTTCTTT. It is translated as CASSLRGTEAFF.

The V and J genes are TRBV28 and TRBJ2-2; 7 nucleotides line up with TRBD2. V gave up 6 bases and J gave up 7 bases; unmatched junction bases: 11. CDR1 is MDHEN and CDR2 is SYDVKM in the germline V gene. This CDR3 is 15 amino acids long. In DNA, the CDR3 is TGTGCCAGCAGCTCCCGGGGGGACTTAGGCGGGGAGCTGTTTTTT. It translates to CASSSRGDLGGELFF.

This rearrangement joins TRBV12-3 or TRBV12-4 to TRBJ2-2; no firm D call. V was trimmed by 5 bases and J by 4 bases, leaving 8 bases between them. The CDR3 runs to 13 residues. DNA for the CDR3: TGTGCCAGCAGTACCCACACCACCGGGGAGCTGTTTTTT. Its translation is CASSTHTTGELFF.

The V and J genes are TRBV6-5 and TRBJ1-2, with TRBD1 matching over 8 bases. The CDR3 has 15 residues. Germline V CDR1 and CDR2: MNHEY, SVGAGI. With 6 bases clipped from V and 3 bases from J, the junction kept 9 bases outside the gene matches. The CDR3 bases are TGTGCCAGCAGCGTCCGAAAGACAGGGGACTATGGCTACACCTTC. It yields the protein CASSVRKTGDYGYTF.

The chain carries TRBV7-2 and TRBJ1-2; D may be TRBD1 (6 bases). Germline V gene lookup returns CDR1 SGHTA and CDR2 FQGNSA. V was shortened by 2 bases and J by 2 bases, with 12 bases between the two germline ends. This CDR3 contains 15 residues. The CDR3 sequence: CASSLPGQSNYGYTF. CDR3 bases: TGTGCCAGCAGCTTACCGGGACAATCCAACTATGGCTACACCTTC.

In nucleotides, the CDR3 is TGCGCCAGCAGCCCGGGACACCTCAATCAGCCCCAGCATTTT. It codes for CASSPGHLNQPQHF. The chain couples TRBV5-1 to TRBJ1-5; D may be TRBD1 (6 bases). The CDR3 length is 14 residues. V dropped 4 bases and J dropped 3 bases, with 11 bases sitting between them. Germline CDR1 and CDR2: SGHRS and YFSETQ.

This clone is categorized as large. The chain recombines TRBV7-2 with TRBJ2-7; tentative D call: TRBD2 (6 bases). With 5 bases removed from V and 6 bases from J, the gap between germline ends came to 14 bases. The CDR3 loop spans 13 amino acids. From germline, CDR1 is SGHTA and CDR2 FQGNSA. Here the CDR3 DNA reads TGTGCCAGCAGCGCCTCCCTGGGGGGCGAGCAGTACTTC. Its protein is CASSASLGGEQYF.

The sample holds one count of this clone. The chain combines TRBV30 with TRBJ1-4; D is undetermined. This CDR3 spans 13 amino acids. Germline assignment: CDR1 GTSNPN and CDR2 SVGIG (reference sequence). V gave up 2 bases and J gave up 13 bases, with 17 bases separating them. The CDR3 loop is CAWSLPPREGLFF. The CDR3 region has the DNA TGTGCCTGGAGTCTACCCCCGAGGGAAGGACTGTTTTTT.

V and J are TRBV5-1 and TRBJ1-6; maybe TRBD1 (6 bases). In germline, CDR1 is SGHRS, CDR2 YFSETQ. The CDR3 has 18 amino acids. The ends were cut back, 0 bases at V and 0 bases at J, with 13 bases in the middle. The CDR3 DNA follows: TGCGCCAGCAGCTTGGGAGGGGGAAGGAGCTCCTATAATTCACCCCTCCACTTT. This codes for CASSLGGGRSSYNSPLHF.

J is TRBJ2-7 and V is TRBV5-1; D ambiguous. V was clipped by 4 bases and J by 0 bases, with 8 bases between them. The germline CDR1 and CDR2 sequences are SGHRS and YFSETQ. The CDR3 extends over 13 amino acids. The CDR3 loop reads CASSPINSYEQYF. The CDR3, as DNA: TGCGCCAGCAGCCCGATTAACTCCTACGAGCAGTACTTC.

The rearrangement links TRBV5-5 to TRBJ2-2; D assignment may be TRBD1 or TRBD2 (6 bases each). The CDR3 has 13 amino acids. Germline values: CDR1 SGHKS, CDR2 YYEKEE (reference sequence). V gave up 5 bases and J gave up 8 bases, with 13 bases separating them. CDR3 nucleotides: TGTGCCAGCAGGACTACAGGGACTGGGGAGCTGTTTTTT. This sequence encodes CASRTTGTGELFF.

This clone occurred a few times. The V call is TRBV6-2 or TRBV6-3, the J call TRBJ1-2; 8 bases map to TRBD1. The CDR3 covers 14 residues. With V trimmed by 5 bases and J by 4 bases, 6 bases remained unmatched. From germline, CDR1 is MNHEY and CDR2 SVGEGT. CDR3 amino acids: CASSADRVTYGYTF. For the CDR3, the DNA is TGTGCCAGCAGTGCGGACAGGGTCACCTATGGCTACACCTTC.

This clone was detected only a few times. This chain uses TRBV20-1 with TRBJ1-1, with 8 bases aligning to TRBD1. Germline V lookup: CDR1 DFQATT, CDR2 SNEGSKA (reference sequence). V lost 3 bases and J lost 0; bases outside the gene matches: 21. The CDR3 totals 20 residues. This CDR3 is CSASSAQGAHFGQMNTEAFF. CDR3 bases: TGCAGTGCTAGTTCCGCCCAGGGGGCGCATTTCGGCCAAATGAACACTGAAGCTTTCTTT.

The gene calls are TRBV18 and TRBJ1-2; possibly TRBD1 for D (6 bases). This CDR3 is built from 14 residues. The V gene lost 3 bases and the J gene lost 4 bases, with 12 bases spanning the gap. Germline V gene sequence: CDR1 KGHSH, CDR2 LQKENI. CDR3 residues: CASSPAQGTYGYTF. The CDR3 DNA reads TGTGCCAGCTCACCCGCACAGGGAACCTATGGCTACACCTTC.

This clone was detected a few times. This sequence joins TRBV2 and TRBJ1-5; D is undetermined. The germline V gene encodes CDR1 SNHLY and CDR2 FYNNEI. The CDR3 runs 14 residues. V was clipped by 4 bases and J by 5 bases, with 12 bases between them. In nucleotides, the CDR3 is TGTGCCAGCAGTGTACAGTACGGTGATCAGCCCCAGCATTTT. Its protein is CASSVQYGDQPQHF.